This entry lists 7 T cell receptor beta chains sequenced from one sample in a study of T cell clones after liver transplantation (dated by TCRdb to between 2018 and 2020). Library generation was performed with the immunoSEQ multiplex PCR assay. TCRdb retrieved this table from immuneACCESS and kept in-frame rearrangements only. Not all clones are present; in checked studies, unresolved V genes account for under half, and no reason is known for the remainder. The sample has 95,000 to 130,000 clones on record, about nine tenths of them singletons. The ten largest clones capture roughly 0.83% of the sample. Sequencing used CD4+ T cells from blood, obtained 12 months after liver transplant. The receptor set was obtained from a human patient who received a liver transplant. Following transplantation, part of the T cell population may be supplied by the graft donor rather than the patient.

This chain joins TRBV18 and TRBJ2-1, with 14 bases aligning to TRBD2. The CDR3 has 15 amino acids. J was trimmed by 8 bases and V by 3 bases; bases with no gene match: 3. Germline CDR1 reads KGHSH; CDR2 reads LQKENI. The CDR3 DNA is TGTGCCAGCTCACCGGGACTAGCGGGAGACGATGAGCAGTTCTTC. It yields the protein CASSPGLAGDDEQFF.

This rearrangement joins TRBV25-1 to TRBJ2-5; 9 bases are shared with TRBD2. Germline-derived CDR1 and CDR2 are MGHDK and SYGVNS. The ends lost 9 bases at V and 5 bases at J; junction bases unmatched: 7. CDR3 length: 13 amino acids. CDR3 DNA: TGTGCCAGTTCTAGCGGGATGGGGGAGACCCAGTACTTC. This sequence encodes CASSSGMGETQYF.

V is TRBV25-1 and J is TRBJ1-4, with D perhaps TRBD1 (6 bases). Trimming removed 8 bases at V and 4 bases at J, with 8 bases between. This CDR3 comprises 12 residues. Germline values: CDR1 MGHDK, CDR2 SYGVNS. The DNA for the CDR3 is TGTGCCAGCCGACAGGTTAATGAAAAACTGTTTTTT. It specifies CASRQVNEKLFF.

This chain links TRBV5-1 with TRBJ2-7; the D gene is possibly TRBD2 (6 bases). CDR1 is SGHRS and CDR2 is YFSETQ in the germline V gene. Between the trimmed V and J ends, which lost 4 bases and 2 bases, there was a span of 16 bases. The length of the CDR3 is 15 residues. For the CDR3, the DNA is TGCGCCAGCAGCCACGATATGGGGGGACCCTACGAGCAGTACTTC. Translated: CASSHDMGGPYEQYF.

The chain employs TRBV2 and TRBJ2-5; D ambiguous. Germline loops: CDR1 SNHLY, CDR2 FYNNEI. The CDR3 runs 11 residues. The ends were cut back, 1 base at V and 3 bases at J, with 0 bases in the middle. The CDR3 loop is CASSEEETQYF. DNA of the CDR3: TGTGCCAGCAGTGAAGAAGAGACCCAGTACTTC.

The rearrangement uses TRBV11-3 and TRBJ2-2; 13 bases align to TRBD2. Germline loops: CDR1 SGHNT, CDR2 YENEEA. V shed 5 bases, J shed 3 bases, and the junction held 3 bases outside the gene matches. The CDR3 has 16 residues. The CDR3 spells CASSPGTSGDTGELFF. CDR3 bases: TGTGCCAGCAGCCCCGGGACTAGCGGGGACACCGGGGAGCTGTTTTTT. The variable domain in full, with the rest retrieved from reference TRBV11-3 and TRBJ2-2, is EAGVVQSPRYKIIEKKQPVAFWCNPISGHNTLYWYLQNLGQGPELLIRYENEEAVDDSQLPKDRFSAERLKGVDSTLKIQPAELGDSAVYLCASSPGTSGDTGELFFGEGSRLTVL.

The chain's CDR3 is CASSWGTGLNQPQHF. The CDR3 coding sequence is TGTGCCAGCAGTTGGGGGACAGGGCTCAATCAGCCCCAGCATTTT. The chain recombines TRBV6-5 with TRBJ1-5, with 9 nucleotides matching TRBD1. The CDR3 runs to 15 residues. V lost 4 bases to trimming and J lost 3 bases; unmatched junction nucleotides: 4. Germline CDR1 MNHEY, CDR2 SVGAGI.